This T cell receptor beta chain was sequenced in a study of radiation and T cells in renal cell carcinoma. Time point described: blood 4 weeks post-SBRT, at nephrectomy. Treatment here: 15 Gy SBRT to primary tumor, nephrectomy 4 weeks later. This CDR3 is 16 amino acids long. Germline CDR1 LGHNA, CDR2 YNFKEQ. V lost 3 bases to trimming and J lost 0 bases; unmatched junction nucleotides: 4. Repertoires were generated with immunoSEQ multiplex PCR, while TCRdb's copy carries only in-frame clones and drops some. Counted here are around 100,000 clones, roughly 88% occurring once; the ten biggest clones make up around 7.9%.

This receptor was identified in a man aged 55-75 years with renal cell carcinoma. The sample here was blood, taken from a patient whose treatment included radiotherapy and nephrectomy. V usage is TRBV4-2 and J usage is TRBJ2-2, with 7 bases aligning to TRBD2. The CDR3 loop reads CASSQRGSANTGELFF. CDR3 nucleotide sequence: TGTGCCAGCAGCCAGCGCGGGAGTGCGAACACCGGGGAGCTGTTTTTT.